Following are 15 T cell receptor beta chains from one sample sequenced in a study of T cell responses to AZD1222 COVID-19 vaccine. Data came from immunoSEQ multiplex PCR; TCRdb stores just in-frame clones and leaves some out. The sample carries about 120,000 clones, just over 90% recorded once. The material was peripheral blood, obtained on day 0 of AZD1222 vaccination. All receptors come from an adult in good health.

V usage is TRBV19 and J usage is TRBJ1-2; no definite D call. The length of the CDR3 is 15 residues. CDR1 and CDR2 (germline): LNHDA, SQIVND (reference sequence). Trimming took off 9 bases at V and 4 bases at J, with 21 bases between the two ends. CDR3 sequence (DNA): TGTGCCAGCTACACCGGACGGAGACAATTCTATGGCTACACCTTC. Amino acid sequence: CASYTGRRQFYGYTF.

The gene calls are TRBV6-5 and TRBJ1-1; TRBD1 aligns across 7 bases. The length of the CDR3 is 14 residues. Germline V gene data show CDR1 as MNHEY and CDR2 as SVGAGI. The V gene end was trimmed by 6 bases and the J gene end by 1 base; junction bases not matched to a gene: 5. The CDR3 region has the DNA TGTGCCAGCAGGACACACAGGGGGAACACTGAAGCTTTCTTT. As protein: CASRTHRGNTEAFF.

The rearrangement uses TRBV5-4 and TRBJ2-3; 7 nucleotides line up with TRBD2. The CDR3 extends over 16 amino acids. Germline V gives CDR1 SGHNT, CDR2 YYREEE (reference sequence). V dropped 2 bases and J dropped 6; count of bases not matched to a gene: 12. In DNA form, the CDR3 reads TGTGCCAGCAGCTTTGGAGCGGGGACCCCCACGGATACGCAGTATTTT. This encodes CASSFGAGTPTDTQYF.

This clone was seen just once. The chain couples TRBV10-3 to TRBJ2-4; 7 positions match TRBD1. J gave up 0 bases and V 2 bases, and 7 bases lay outside the gene matches. The CDR3 extends over 17 amino acids. The V gene's germline CDR1 is ENHRY and CDR2 SYGVKD. CDR3 sequence reads: CAISEAGTVLAKNIQYF. The CDR3 DNA sequence: TGTGCCATCAGTGAGGCAGGGACAGTTCTAGCCAAAAACATTCAGTACTTC.

The rearrangement joins TRBV7-2 to TRBJ1-1, with a tentative D call TRBD1 (5 bases). This CDR3 contains 15 residues. V was shortened by 3 bases and J by 4 bases, with 15 bases between the two germline ends. Germline CDR1 is SGHTA and CDR2 is FQGNSA. This CDR3 reads CASSFGGRVVTEAFF. The CDR3 DNA reads as TGTGCCAGCAGCTTTGGGGGACGGGTGGTCACTGAAGCTTTCTTT. The complete variable domain, with remaining parts taken from reference TRBV7-2 and TRBJ1-1, reads GAGVSQSPSNKVTEKGKDVELRCDPISGHTALYWYRQSLGQGLEFLIYFQGNSAPDKSGLPSDRFSAERTGGSVSTLTIQRTQQEDSAVYLCASSFGGRVVTEAFFGQGTRLTVV.

The V and J genes are TRBV2 and TRBJ2-7; 7 bases are a match to TRBD1. The V gene's germline CDR1 is SNHLY and CDR2 FYNNEI. After removal of 8 bases from V and 0 bases from J, the junction contained 10 bases not matched to a gene. There are 15 residues in the CDR3. CDR3 residues: CASWGTDSPSYEQYF. In nucleotides, the CDR3 is TGTGCCAGCTGGGGGACAGACTCACCCTCCTACGAGCAGTACTTC.

The chain couples TRBV11-3 to TRBJ1-2; 11 bases are a match to TRBD1. Per germline, CDR1 SGHNT and CDR2 YENEEA. This CDR3 is built from 15 residues. Germline trimming cut 5 bases from V and 2 bases from J; bases unmatched to any gene: 4. The CDR3: CASSQGDRGNYGYTF. CDR3 nucleotide sequence: TGTGCCAGCAGCCAAGGGGACAGGGGGAACTATGGCTACACCTTC.

The chain joins TRBV16 to TRBJ1-3; possible D gene TRBD1, 6 bases. The germline V and J ends were trimmed by 4 bases and 2 bases, with 15 bases remaining between them. The CDR3 runs 16 residues. Germline V gives CDR1 KGHSY, CDR2 FQNENV. CDR3 amino acids: CASSRGQPSAGNTIYF. DNA for the CDR3: TGTGCCAGCAGCCGTGGACAGCCCTCAGCTGGAAACACCATATATTTT.

This rearrangement joins TRBV19 to TRBJ2-1; the match to TRBD2 covers 9 bases. V lost 7 bases, J lost 0 bases, and 7 bases stayed unmatched. Per germline, CDR1 LNHDA and CDR2 SQIVND (reference sequence). This CDR3 has 16 amino acids. The CDR3 sequence: CASNPLSGSSYNEQFF. DNA of the CDR3: TGTGCCAGTAACCCCCTTAGCGGGAGCTCCTACAATGAGCAGTTCTTC.

This clone was observed a handful of times. The rearrangement joins TRBV5-1 to TRBJ1-5; D is uncertain. Trimming pared 0 bases from V and 3 bases from J, leaving 7 bases between. The CDR3 is 14 residues long. Looked up from germline, CDR1 is SGHRS and CDR2 is YFSETQ. The CDR3 loop is CASSLDSFNQPQHF. In DNA, the CDR3 is TGCGCCAGCAGCTTGGACAGCTTCAATCAGCCCCAGCATTTT.

This clone was recorded once. This chain connects TRBV19 to TRBJ1-3; D is perhaps TRBD1 (6 bases). V dropped 5 bases and J dropped 2 bases, with 13 bases sitting between them. The CDR3 is 15 residues long. Germline CDR1 is LNHDA and CDR2 is SQIVND (reference sequence). CDR3 bases: TGTGCCAGTAGTCCCCTACAGGGAACTGGAAACACCATATATTTT. Encoded protein: CASSPLQGTGNTIYF. The whole variable domain, remainder taken from reference TRBV19 and TRBJ1-3, is DGGITQSPKYLFRKEGQNVTLSCEQNLNHDAMYWYRQDPGQGLRLIYYSQIVNDFQKGDIAEGYSVSREKKESFPLTVTSAQKNPTAFYLCASSPLQGTGNTIYFGEGSWLTVV.

The rearrangement joins TRBV30 to TRBJ1-4, with a possible D match to TRBD1 (5 bases). From germline, CDR1 is GTSNPN and CDR2 SVGIG (reference sequence). V was cut by 3 bases and J by 8 bases, with 10 bases left in between. This CDR3 region has 12 residues. CDR3 in DNA: TGTGCCTGGAGGCGTAAGGGGGAAAAACTGTTTTTT. Translated, it gives CAWRRKGEKLFF. The complete variable domain, with remaining parts taken from reference TRBV30 and TRBJ1-4, reads SQTIHQWPATLVQPVGSPLSLECTVEGTSNPNLYWYRQAAGRGLQLLFYSVGIGQISSEVPQNLSASRPQDRQFILSSKKLLLSDSGFYLCAWRRKGEKLFFGSGTQLSVL.

The V and J genes are TRBV27 and TRBJ2-7; D gene ambiguous. The germline V gene has CDR1 MNHEY and CDR2 SMNVEV (reference sequence). V lost 4 bases and J lost 7, with 11 bases in between. CDR3 length equals 12 residues. CDR3 amino acids: CASSSPLGEQYF. DNA for the CDR3: TGTGCCAGCAGTTCGCCCTTAGGGGAGCAGTACTTC.

The table lists this clone with a count of one. The chain couples TRBV28 to TRBJ2-7; D remains unclear. The germline V gene has CDR1 MDHEN and CDR2 SYDVKM. This CDR3 is 13 amino acids long. Trimming cost V 5 bases and J 0 bases, with 8 bases left between them. Written as DNA, the CDR3 is TGTGCCAGCAGTCCCAGAAGCTCCTACGAGCAGTACTTC. Protein product: CASSPRSSYEQYF. The whole variable domain, remainder taken from reference TRBV28 and TRBJ2-7, is DVKVTQSSRYLVKRTGEKVFLECVQDMDHENMFWYRQDPGLGLRLIYFSYDVKMKEKGDIPEGYSVSREKKERFSLILESASTNQTSMYLCASSPRSSYEQYFGPGTRLTVT.

The chain uses TRBV7-6 and TRBJ1-5; 7 bases fit TRBD1. From germline, CDR1 is SGHVS and CDR2 FNYEAQ. The CDR3 sequence is 17 residues long. Unmatched junction bases numbered 12, after V lost 4 bases and J lost 3 bases. CDR3 amino acids: CASSSRTGRGLNQPQHF. CDR3 DNA: TGTGCCAGCAGCTCGCGGACAGGCAGGGGCCTCAATCAGCCCCAGCATTTT. Supplemented by reference TRBV7-6 and TRBJ1-5, the full variable domain reads GAGVSQSPRYKVTKRGQDVALRCDPISGHVSLYWYRQALGQGPEFLTYFNYEAQQDKSGLPNDRFSAERPEGSISTLTIQRTEQRDSAMYRCASSSRTGRGLNQPQHFGDGTRLSIL.